This T cell receptor (beta chain) was observed in a study of T cells expressing NK-cell markers. The V gene's germline CDR1 is DFQATT and CDR2 SNEGSKA (reference sequence). There are 20 residues in the CDR3. From its re-call of the 5' RACE reads, TCRdb lists each CDR3 protein once, without DNA. The table for this sample gives 550,000 or so distinct CDR3 sequences. Sequenced: blood T cells: a sorted CD56 or NKG2C T cell subset, CD4+ or CD8+ T cells, or bulk PBMC T cells (not recorded which). The TCR was taken from a man aged 18 to 35 in good health. The V and J genes are TRBV20-1 and TRBJ2-1; the TCRdb call, TRBD2, lacks DNA for checking. The CDR3 spells CSALPRTGTTEFSSYNEQFF.